These T cell receptor beta chains were read from a single sample in a study of EBV T-cell therapy then PD-1 blockade in nasopharyngeal carcinoma. Only in-frame clones appear in the TCRdb table, and some are missing; sequencing was by immunoSEQ multiplex PCR. This sample has roughly 22,000 clones, with approximately 83% found just once. These receptors are not linked to any known antigen. This material consisted of CD8+ T cells from blood, taken at day -245 from a patient whose treatment included autologous EBV-specific T cells and nivolumab. The receptors shown here come from a man aged 35 to 55 with nasopharyngeal carcinoma. The CDR3 runs from the conserved cysteine through the conserved F or W. A D gene is named only where the DNA matches it firmly. Clone size, where shown, is once, few, many, or a class for clones that have expanded.

D: .; V: TRBV6-5; J: TRBJ1-2; size: medium-sized; DNA: TGTGCCAGCAGCGGACAAGGAGGGACGTGGGGCTACACCTTC; CDR3: CASSGQGGTWGYTF
D: .; V: TRBV2; J: TRBJ2-7; size: .; DNA: TGTGCCAGCAGTGGACCCAAGGGCGGGGCTTACGAGCAGTACTTC; CDR3: CASSGPKGGAYEQYF
D: .; V: TRBV7-9; J: TRBJ1-6; size: .; DNA: TGTGCCAGCAGCGAAACGAGGGACCGCACCCTCCACTTT; CDR3: CASSETRDRTLHF
D: .; V: TRBV12-3/TRBV12-4; J: TRBJ1-2; size: .; DNA: TGTGCCAGCAGTTTCGGCAGAGACTATGGCTACACCTTC; CDR3: CASSFGRDYGYTF
D: TRBD1; V: TRBV5-5; J: TRBJ2-7; size: .; DNA: TGTGCCAGCAGGCTGGGACAGGGGGCTCCCGAGCAGTACTTC; CDR3: CASRLGQGAPEQYF
D: .; V: TRBV4-3; J: TRBJ1-4; size: .; DNA: TGCGCCAGCAGCTTCGATCAGGGAAAACTGTTTTTT; CDR3: CASSFDQGKLFF
D: .; V: TRBV2; J: TRBJ1-1; size: .; DNA: TGTGCCAGCAGTGAAGCGCCCTGGTCCGGGTTAGGGACTGAAGCTTTCTTT; CDR3: CASSEAPWSGLGTEAFF
D: TRBD1; V: TRBV7-2; J: TRBJ2-1; size: .; DNA: TGTGCCAGCAGCTTAGTTGAGACAGGGAAGAGGTTCTTC; CDR3: CASSLVETGKRFF
D: .; V: TRBV14; J: TRBJ2-1; size: .; DNA: TGTGCCAGCAGCCAAGATGACGGGGCGGGGACATACAATGAGCAGTTCTTC; CDR3: CASSQDDGAGTYNEQFF
D: TRBD1; V: TRBV4-3; J: TRBJ1-1; size: .; DNA: TGCGCCAGCAGCCTATCAGGACAGGGGACGTTAATGAACACTGAAGCTTTCTTT; CDR3: CASSLSGQGTLMNTEAFF
D: .; V: TRBV6-5; J: TRBJ1-1; size: .; DNA: TGTGCCAGCAGTTACTCGACTGGGGGCTGGAACACTGAAGCTTTCTTT; CDR3: CASSYSTGGWNTEAFF
D: TRBD1; V: TRBV2; J: TRBJ1-1; size: .; DNA: TGTGCCAGCATCACACAGGGGGCACCTGAAGCTTTCTTT; CDR3: CASITQGAPEAFF
D: .; V: TRBV6-5; J: TRBJ1-2; size: .; DNA: TGTGCCAGCAGTTCCCTACACAGGCCCTTGTGGGGCTACACCTTC; CDR3: CASSSLHRPLWGYTF
D: TRBD2; V: TRBV6-2/TRBV6-3; J: TRBJ2-2; size: .; DNA: TGTGCCAGCAGTTACTCGACTAGCGGGGGGGCCAACACCGGGGAGCTGTTTTTT; CDR3: CASSYSTSGGANTGELFF
D: .; V: TRBV5-6; J: TRBJ1-5; size: .; DNA: TGTGCCAGCAGCTTCGGGGGGAATCAGCCCCAGCATTTT; CDR3: CASSFGGNQPQHF
D: .; V: TRBV6-5; J: TRBJ2-1; size: .; DNA: TGTGCCAGCAGTTACAGTTTGAGCTCCTACAATGAGCAGTTCTTC; CDR3: CASSYSLSSYNEQFF
D: .; V: TRBV19; J: TRBJ2-7; size: .; DNA: TGTGCCAGTAGTCTACCCGGGAGCTCCTACGAGCAGTACTTC; CDR3: CASSLPGSSYEQYF
D: .; V: TRBV7-9; J: TRBJ2-7; size: .; DNA: TGTGCCAGCCGCTTAGGGGGAAGCGAGCAGTACTTC; CDR3: CASRLGGSEQYF
D: .; V: TRBV29-1; J: TRBJ2-7; size: .; DNA: TGCAGCGTTGAAGAAGGGGGACAATACGAGCAGTACTTC; CDR3: CSVEEGGQYEQYF
D: TRBD1; V: TRBV24-1; J: TRBJ1-5; size: many; DNA: TGTGCCACCAGTGACCGGACAGGGGCTCAGCCCCAGCATTTT; CDR3: CATSDRTGAQPQHF
D: .; V: TRBV6-2/TRBV6-3; J: TRBJ1-1; size: once; DNA: TGTGCCAGCAGTCTCGGGGGCCTGAACACTGAAGCTTTCTTT; CDR3: CASSLGGLNTEAFF
D: .; V: TRBV7-3; J: TRBJ2-2; size: .; DNA: TGTGCCAGCAGCCCGGTCAGGCCCGGAGGGGAGCTGTTTTTT; CDR3: CASSPVRPGGELFF
D: TRBD2; V: TRBV29-1; J: TRBJ2-7; size: .; DNA: TGCAGCGTAGCCGGGACTAGGGGACTCTACGAGCAGTACTTC; CDR3: CSVAGTRGLYEQYF
D: .; V: TRBV24-1; J: TRBJ2-6; size: .; DNA: TGTGCCACCAGTGACTCAAGCTCTGGGGCCAACGTCCTGACTTTC; CDR3: CATSDSSSGANVLTF
D: .; V: TRBV6-4; J: TRBJ2-2; size: .; DNA: TGTGCCAGCAAAAAACAGGGCGGCGCCACCGGGGAGCTGTTTTTT; CDR3: CASKKQGGATGELFF
D: .; V: TRBV7-9; J: TRBJ2-1; size: .; DNA: TGTGCCAGCAGTAAAGGCATGGACAATGAGCAGTTCTTC; CDR3: CASSKGMDNEQFF
D: .; V: TRBV7-9; J: TRBJ2-1; size: .; DNA: TGTGCCAGCAGCTTCCCCTACAATGAGCAGTTCTTC; CDR3: CASSFPYNEQFF
D: TRBD1; V: TRBV9; J: TRBJ1-5; size: medium-sized; DNA: TGTGCCAGCAGCGACACAGGGGACCCCAATCAGCCCCAGCATTTT; CDR3: CASSDTGDPNQPQHF
D: .; V: TRBV6-5; J: TRBJ2-6; size: .; DNA: TGTGCCAGCAGTTACAGAATCTCTGGGGCCAACGTCCTGACTTTC; CDR3: CASSYRISGANVLTF
D: .; V: TRBV6-4; J: TRBJ2-3; size: .; DNA: TGTGCCAGCAGTGACCGGGACGGGGGTTCAGATACGCAGTATTTT; CDR3: CASSDRDGGSDTQYF
D: TRBD1; V: TRBV13; J: TRBJ2-7; size: .; DNA: TGTGCCAGCAGTTCTGGACAGGGGGCCCACGAGCAGTACTTC; CDR3: CASSSGQGAHEQYF
D: .; V: TRBV15; J: TRBJ2-3; size: .; DNA: TGTGCCACCAGCAGAGAAGCTGGGGGCACAGATACGCAGTATTTT; CDR3: CATSREAGGTDTQYF
D: .; V: TRBV4-3; J: TRBJ1-2; size: .; DNA: TGCGCCAGCAGCCAAGGACACTATGGCTACACCTTC; CDR3: CASSQGHYGYTF
D: TRBD1; V: TRBV19; J: TRBJ1-2; size: .; DNA: TGTGCCAGTAGTACTCAGGGGGCCTATGGCTACACCTTC; CDR3: CASSTQGAYGYTF
D: .; V: TRBV19; J: TRBJ2-7; size: .; DNA: TGTGCCAGTAGTGTGACCGGGGCTTTCTCCTACGAGCAGTACTTC; CDR3: CASSVTGAFSYEQYF
D: TRBD2; V: TRBV28; J: TRBJ2-5; size: .; DNA: TGTGCCAGCAGGCCCAGACTAGCGGGACGACAAGAGACCCAGTACTTC; CDR3: CASRPRLAGRQETQYF
D: .; V: TRBV28; J: TRBJ2-1; size: .; DNA: TGTGCCAGCAGTTTCAGGTATAATAGACCCAATGAGCAGTTCTTC; CDR3: CASSFRYNRPNEQFF
D: TRBD1; V: TRBV6-5; J: TRBJ2-1; size: .; DNA: TGTGCCAGTGGACAGGGCGATCCTAATGAGCAGTTCTTC; CDR3: CASGQGDPNEQFF
D: .; V: TRBV12-3/TRBV12-4; J: TRBJ2-3; size: once; DNA: TGTGCCAGCAGTTTTTGGGCAGATACGCAGTATTTT; CDR3: CASSFWADTQYF
D: TRBD1; V: TRBV27; J: TRBJ1-5; size: .; DNA: TGTGCCAGCAGTGCCCTCAGCGGACAGGGAATCAATCAGCCCCAGCATTTT; CDR3: CASSALSGQGINQPQHF
D: TRBD1; V: TRBV29-1; J: TRBJ1-4; size: .; DNA: TGCAGCGTTCACGTCCCGGGACAGGGTAAAGGGGAAAAACTGTTTTTT; CDR3: CSVHVPGQGKGEKLFF